These T cell receptor beta chains were read from a single sample in a study of blood T cell repertoires in COVID-19. The assay was immunoSEQ multiplex PCR, and TCRdb's table has in-frame clones only and misses some. The profile shows approximately 250,000 clones, approximately 89% of them singletons. The sample taken for sequencing was PBMCs or T cells enriched from blood (not recorded which). The receptors stem from a woman aged 40 to 55 who had been exposed to COVID-19. Both conserved end residues are part of each CDR3. D genes are given only for firm matches. Size values are once, few and many counts, or a class for expanded clones, and some rows have none.

NA,NA,TRBV6-2/TRBV6-3,TRBJ1-1,CASSQGTEAFF,TGTGCCAGCAGTCAGGGGACTGAAGCTTTCTTT
NA,few,TRBV10-3,TRBJ1-2,CAISEVRAYGYTF,TGTGCCATCAGTGAGGTGCGGGCCTATGGCTACACCTTC
NA,NA,TRBV12-3/TRBV12-4,TRBJ2-7,CASSLNREQYF,TGTGCCAGCAGTTTAAACCGGGAGCAGTACTTC
TRBD1,NA,TRBV28,TRBJ1-1,CASSTGVRTEAFF,TGTGCCAGCAGTACAGGGGTAAGGACTGAAGCTTTCTTT
TRBD1,NA,TRBV6-5,TRBJ1-2,CASSWDRSRSGYTF,TGTGCCAGCAGTTGGGACAGGAGTCGTAGCGGCTACACCTTC
NA,NA,TRBV7-8,TRBJ1-2,CASSVRRVPGGTDYGYTF,TGTGCCAGCAGCGTCAGACGCGTTCCCGGGGGTACGGACTATGGCTACACCTTC
NA,NA,TRBV6-1,TRBJ1-2,CASSEEGNYGYTF,TGTGCCAGCAGTGAAGAGGGGAACTATGGCTACACCTTC
NA,NA,TRBV7-9,TRBJ2-1,CASSLVSSNEQFF,TGTGCCAGCAGCTTAGTGTCTAGCAATGAGCAGTTCTTC
NA,NA,TRBV30,TRBJ2-7,CAWSKQQFYEQYF,TGTGCCTGGAGTAAACAACAGTTTTACGAGCAGTACTTC
NA,NA,TRBV10-3,TRBJ2-4,CAISQTGVTKNIQYF,TGTGCCATCAGCCAGACGGGGGTCACTAAAAACATTCAGTACTTC